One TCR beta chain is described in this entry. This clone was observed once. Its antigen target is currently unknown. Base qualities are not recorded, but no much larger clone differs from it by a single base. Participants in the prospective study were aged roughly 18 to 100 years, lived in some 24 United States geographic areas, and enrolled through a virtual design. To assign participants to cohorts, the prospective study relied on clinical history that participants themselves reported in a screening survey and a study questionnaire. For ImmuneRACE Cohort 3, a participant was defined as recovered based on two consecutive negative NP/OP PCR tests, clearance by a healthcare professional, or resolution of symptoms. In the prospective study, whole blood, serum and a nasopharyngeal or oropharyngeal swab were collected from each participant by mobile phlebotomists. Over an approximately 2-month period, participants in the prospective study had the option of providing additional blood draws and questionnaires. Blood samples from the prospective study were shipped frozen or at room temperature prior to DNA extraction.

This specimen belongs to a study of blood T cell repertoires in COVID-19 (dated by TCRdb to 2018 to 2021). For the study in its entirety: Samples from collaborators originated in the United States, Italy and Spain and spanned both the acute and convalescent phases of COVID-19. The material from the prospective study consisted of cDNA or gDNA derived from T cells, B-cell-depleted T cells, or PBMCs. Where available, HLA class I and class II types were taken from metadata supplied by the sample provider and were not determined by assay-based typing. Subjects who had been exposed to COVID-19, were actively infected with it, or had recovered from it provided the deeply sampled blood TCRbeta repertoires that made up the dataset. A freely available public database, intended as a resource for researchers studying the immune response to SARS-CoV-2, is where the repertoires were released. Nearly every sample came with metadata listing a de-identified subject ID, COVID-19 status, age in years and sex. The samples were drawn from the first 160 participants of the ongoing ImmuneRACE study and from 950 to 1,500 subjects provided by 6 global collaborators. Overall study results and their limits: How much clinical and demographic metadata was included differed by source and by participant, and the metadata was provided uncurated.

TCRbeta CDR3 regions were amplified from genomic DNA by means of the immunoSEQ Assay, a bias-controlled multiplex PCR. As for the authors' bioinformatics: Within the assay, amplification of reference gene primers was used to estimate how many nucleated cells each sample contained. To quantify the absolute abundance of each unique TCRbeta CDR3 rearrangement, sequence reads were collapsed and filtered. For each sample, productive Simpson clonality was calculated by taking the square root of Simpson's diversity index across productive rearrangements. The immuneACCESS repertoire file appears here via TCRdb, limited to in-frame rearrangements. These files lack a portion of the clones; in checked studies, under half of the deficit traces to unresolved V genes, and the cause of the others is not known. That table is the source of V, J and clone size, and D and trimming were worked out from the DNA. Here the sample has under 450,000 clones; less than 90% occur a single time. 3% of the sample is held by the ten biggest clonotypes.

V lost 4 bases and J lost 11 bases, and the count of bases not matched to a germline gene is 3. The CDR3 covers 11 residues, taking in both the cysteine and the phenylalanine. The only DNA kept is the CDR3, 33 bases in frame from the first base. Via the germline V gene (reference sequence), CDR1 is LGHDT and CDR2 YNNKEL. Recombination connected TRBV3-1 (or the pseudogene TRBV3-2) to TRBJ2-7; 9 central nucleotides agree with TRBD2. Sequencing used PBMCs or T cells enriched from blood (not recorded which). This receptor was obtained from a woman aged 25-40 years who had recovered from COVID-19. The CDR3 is CASSLGLAKYF. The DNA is TGTGCCAGCAGCCTTGGACTAGCGAAGTACTTC.